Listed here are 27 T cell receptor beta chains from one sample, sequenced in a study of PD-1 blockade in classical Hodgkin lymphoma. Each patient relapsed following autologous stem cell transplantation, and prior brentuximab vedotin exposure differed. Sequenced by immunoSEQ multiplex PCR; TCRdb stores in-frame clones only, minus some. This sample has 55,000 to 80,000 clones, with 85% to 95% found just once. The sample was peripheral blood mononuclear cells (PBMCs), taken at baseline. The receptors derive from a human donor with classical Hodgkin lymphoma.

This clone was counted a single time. The DNA for the CDR3 is TGTGCCAGCAGTTTACGCACTATCTCTGGAAACACCATATATTTT. It is translated as CASSLRTISGNTIYF. The V call is TRBV28, the J call TRBJ1-3; D gene ambiguous. CDR3 length: 15 amino acids. Germline V gives CDR1 MDHEN, CDR2 SYDVKM. Trimming stripped 2 bases from V and 0 bases from J, with 8 bases between.

CDR3 DNA sequence: TGTGCCAGCAGCTTAGCTGGCAGGGAAAGGGGTGGCTACACCTTC. Encoded protein: CASSLAGRERGGYTF. The V gene is TRBV7-2, the J gene TRBJ1-2; D possibly corresponds to TRBD1 (5 bases). The germline gives CDR1 SGHTA, CDR2 FQGNSA. The CDR3 sequence is 15 residues long. Trimming removed 0 bases at V and 7 bases at J, with 15 bases between.

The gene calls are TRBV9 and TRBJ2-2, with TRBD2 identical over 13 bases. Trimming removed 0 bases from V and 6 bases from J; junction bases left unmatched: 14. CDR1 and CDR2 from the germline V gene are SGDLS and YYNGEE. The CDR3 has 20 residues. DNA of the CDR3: TGTGCCAGCAGCGTAGGGACTAGCGGGAGAAGGAAAGGCAGTTCCGGGGAGCTGTTTTTT. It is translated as CASSVGTSGRRKGSSGELFF.

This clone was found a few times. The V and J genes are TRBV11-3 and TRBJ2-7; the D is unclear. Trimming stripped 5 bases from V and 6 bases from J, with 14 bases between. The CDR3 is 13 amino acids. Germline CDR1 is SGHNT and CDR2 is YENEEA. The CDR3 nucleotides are TGTGCCAGCAGCCTGCATTCCTTTTCCGAGCAGTACTTC. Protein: CASSLHSFSEQYF.

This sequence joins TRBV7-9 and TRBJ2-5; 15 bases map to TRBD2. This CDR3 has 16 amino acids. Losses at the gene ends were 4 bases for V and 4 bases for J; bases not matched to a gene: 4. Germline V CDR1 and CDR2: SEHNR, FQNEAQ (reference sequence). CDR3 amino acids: CASSSWTSGRAETQYF. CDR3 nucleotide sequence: TGTGCCAGCAGCTCCTGGACTAGCGGGAGGGCAGAGACCCAGTACTTC.

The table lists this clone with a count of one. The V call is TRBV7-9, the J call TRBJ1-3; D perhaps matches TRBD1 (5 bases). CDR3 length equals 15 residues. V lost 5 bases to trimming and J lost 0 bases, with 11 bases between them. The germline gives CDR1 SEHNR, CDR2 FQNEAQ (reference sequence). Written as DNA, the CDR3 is TGTGCCAGCAGCGAGGGACGAAACTCTGGAAACACCATATATTTT. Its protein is CASSEGRNSGNTIYF.

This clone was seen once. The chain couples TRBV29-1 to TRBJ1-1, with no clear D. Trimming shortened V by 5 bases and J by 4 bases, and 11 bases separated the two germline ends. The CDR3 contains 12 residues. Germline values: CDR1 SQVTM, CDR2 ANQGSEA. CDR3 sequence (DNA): TGCAGCGTTCTTAGCGGAGGCACTGAAGCTTTCTTT. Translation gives CSVLSGGTEAFF.

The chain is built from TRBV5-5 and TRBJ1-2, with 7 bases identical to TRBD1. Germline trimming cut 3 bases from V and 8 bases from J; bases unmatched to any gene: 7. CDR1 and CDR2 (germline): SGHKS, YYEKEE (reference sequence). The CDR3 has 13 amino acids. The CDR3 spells CASSYATGEGYTF. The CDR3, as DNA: TGTGCCAGCAGCTACGCCACAGGGGAAGGCTACACCTTC.

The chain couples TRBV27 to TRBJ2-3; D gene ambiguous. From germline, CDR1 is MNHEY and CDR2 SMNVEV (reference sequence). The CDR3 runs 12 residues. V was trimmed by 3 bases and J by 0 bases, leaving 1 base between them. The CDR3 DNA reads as TGTGCCAGCAGTTTCAGCACAGATACGCAGTATTTT. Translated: CASSFSTDTQYF.

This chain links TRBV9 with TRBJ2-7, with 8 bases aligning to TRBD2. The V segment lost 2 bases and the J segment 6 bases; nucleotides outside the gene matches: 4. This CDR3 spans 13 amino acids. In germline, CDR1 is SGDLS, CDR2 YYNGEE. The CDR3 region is CASSVGLVTEQYF. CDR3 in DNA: TGTGCCAGCAGCGTGGGACTAGTTACCGAGCAGTACTTC.

CDR3 residues: CASSLVSSGRSSYNEQFF. CDR3 DNA sequence: TGCGCCAGCAGCTTGGTTTCTAGCGGGAGGAGCTCCTACAATGAGCAGTTCTTC. The rearrangement links TRBV5-1 to TRBJ2-1; 11 positions agree with TRBD2. V was clipped by 0 bases and J by 0 bases; unmatched bases: 5. The germline V gene has CDR1 SGHRS and CDR2 YFSETQ. This CDR3 has 18 amino acids. Looking up the rest from reference TRBV5-1 and TRBJ2-1 gives the full variable domain: KAGVTQTPRYLIKTRGQQVTLSCSPISGHRSVSWYQQTPGQGLQFLFEYFSETQRNKGNFPGRFSGRQFSNSRSEMNVSTLELGDSALYLCASSLVSSGRSSYNEQFFGPGTRLTVL.

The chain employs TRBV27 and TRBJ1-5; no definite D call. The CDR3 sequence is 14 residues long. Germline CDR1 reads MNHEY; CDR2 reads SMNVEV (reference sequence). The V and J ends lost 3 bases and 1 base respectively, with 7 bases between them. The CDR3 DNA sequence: TGTGCCAGCAGTTTGGTACGGAGCAATCAGCCCCAGCATTTT. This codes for CASSLVRSNQPQHF.

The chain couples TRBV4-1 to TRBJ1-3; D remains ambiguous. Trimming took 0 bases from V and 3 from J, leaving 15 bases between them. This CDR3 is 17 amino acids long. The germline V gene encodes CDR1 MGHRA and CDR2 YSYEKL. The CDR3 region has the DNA TGCGCCAGCAGCCAAGACCCGGGAGTAATCCTTGGAAACACCATATATTTT. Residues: CASSQDPGVILGNTIYF.

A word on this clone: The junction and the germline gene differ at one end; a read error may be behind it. The chain's CDR3 is CASSLGPMTGAQYF. The CDR3 DNA is TGTGCCAGCAGCCTAGGACCGATGACAGGGGCCCAGTACTTC. The chain links TRBV13 to TRBJ2-7, with TRBD1 matching 8 bases. This CDR3 has 14 residues. Per the germline V gene, CDR1 is PRHDT and CDR2 is FYEKMQ (reference sequence).

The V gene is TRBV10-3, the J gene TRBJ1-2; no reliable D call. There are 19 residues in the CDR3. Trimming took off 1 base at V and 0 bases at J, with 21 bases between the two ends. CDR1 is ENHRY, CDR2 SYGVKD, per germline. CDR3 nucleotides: TGTGCCATCAGTGAGTTGAGGAAAGACGGGCTGGCCGCTAACTATGGCTACACCTTC. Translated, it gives CAISELRKDGLAANYGYTF.

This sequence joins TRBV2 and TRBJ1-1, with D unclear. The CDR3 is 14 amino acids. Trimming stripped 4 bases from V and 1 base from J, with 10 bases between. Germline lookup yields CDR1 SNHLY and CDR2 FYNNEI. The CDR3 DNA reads TGTGCCAGCAGTGTCGCAAGCCAGAACACTGAAGCTTTCTTT. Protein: CASSVASQNTEAFF.

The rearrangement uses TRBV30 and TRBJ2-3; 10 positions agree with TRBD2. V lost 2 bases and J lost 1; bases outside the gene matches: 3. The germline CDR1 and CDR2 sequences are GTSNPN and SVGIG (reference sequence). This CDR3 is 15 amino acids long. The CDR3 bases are TGTGCCTGGAGTCCCGGGACTAGCGGCACAGATACGCAGTATTTT. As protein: CAWSPGTSGTDTQYF.

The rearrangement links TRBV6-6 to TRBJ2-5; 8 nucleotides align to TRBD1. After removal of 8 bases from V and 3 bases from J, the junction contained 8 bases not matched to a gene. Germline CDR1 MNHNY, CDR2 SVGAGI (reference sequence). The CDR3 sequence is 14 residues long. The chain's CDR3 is CASGAQGAEETQYF. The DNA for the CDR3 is TGTGCCAGCGGGGCGCAGGGGGCGGAAGAGACCCAGTACTTC.

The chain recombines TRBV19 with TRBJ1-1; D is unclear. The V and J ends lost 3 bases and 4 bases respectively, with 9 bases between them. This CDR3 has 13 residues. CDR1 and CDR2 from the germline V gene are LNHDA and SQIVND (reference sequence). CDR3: CASSILLGTEAFF. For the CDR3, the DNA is TGTGCCAGTAGTATTTTGTTGGGCACTGAAGCTTTCTTT.

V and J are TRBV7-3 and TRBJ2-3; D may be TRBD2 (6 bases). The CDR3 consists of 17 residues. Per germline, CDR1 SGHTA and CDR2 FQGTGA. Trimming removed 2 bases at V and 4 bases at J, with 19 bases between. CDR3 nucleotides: TGTGCCAGCAGCTTAGAGCCGGGGGACGGAGTTGCAGATACGCAGTATTTT. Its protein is CASSLEPGDGVADTQYF.

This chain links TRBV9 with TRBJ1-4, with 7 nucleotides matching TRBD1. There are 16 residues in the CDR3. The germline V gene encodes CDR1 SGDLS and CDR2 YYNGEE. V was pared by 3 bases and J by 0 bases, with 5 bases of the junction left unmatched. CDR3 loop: CASSAGTAATNEKLFF. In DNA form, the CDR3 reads TGTGCCAGCAGCGCCGGGACAGCCGCAACTAATGAAAAACTGTTTTTT.

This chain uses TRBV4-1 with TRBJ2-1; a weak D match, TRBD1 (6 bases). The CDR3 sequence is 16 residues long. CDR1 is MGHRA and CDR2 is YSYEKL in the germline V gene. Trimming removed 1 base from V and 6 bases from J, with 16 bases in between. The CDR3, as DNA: TGCGCCAGCAGCCAAGTGGGACACCGAACTGCCAATGAGCAGTTCTTC. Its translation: CASSQVGHRTANEQFF.

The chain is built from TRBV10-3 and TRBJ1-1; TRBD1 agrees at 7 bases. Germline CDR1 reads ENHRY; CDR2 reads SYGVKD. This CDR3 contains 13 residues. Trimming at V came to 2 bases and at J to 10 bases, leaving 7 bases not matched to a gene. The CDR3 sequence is CAISEGQAAIAFF. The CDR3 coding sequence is TGTGCCATCAGTGAGGGACAGGCCGCGATAGCTTTCTTT.

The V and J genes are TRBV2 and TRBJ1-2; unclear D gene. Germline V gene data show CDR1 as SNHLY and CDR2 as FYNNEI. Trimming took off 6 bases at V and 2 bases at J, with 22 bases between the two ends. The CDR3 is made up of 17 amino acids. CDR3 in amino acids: CASSDFLDFVTNYGYTF. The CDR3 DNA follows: TGTGCCAGCAGCGACTTTCTGGATTTCGTGACGAACTATGGCTACACCTTC.

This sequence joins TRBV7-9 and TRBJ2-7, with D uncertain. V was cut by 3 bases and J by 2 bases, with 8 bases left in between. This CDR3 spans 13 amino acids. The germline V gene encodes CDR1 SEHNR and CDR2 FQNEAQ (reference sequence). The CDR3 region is CASSFVPAYEQYF. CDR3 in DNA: TGTGCCAGCAGCTTCGTGCCCGCCTACGAGCAGTACTTC. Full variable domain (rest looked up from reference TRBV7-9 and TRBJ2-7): DTGVSQNPRHKITKRGQNVTFRCDPISEHNRLYWYRQTLGQGPEFLTYFQNEAQLEKSRLLSDRFSAERPKGSFSTLEIQRTEQGDSAMYLCASSFVPAYEQYFGPGTRLTVT.

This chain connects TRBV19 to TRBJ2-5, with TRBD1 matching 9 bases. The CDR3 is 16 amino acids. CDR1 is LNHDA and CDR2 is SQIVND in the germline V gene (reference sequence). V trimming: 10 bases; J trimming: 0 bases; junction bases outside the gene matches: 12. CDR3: CAIPKLRDRDQETQYF. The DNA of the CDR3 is TGTGCCATACCAAAGCTTAGGGACAGGGACCAAGAGACCCAGTACTTC. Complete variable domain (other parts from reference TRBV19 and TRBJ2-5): DGGITQSPKYLFRKEGQNVTLSCEQNLNHDAMYWYRQDPGQGLRLIYYSQIVNDFQKGDIAEGYSVSREKKESFPLTVTSAQKNPTAFYLCAIPKLRDRDQETQYFGPGTRLLVL.

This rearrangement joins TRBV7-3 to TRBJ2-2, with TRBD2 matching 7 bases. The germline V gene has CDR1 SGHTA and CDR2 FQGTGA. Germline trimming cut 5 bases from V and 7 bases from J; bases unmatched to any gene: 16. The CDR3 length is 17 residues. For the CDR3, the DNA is TGTGCCAGCAGCCCTCTAAGCGGGGAGGGTCGGAACGGGGAGCTGTTTTTT. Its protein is CASSPLSGEGRNGELFF.